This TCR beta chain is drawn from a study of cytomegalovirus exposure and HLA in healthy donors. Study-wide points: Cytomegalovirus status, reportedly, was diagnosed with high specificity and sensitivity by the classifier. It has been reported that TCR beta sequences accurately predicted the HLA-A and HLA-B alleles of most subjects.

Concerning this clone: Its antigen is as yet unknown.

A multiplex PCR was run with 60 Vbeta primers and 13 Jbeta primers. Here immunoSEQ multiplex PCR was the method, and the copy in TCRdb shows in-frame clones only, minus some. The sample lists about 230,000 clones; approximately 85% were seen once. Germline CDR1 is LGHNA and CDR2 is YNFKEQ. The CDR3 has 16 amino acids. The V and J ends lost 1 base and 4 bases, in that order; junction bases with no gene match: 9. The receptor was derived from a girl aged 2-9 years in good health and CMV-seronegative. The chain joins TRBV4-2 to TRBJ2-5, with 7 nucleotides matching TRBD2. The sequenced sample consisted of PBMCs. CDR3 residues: CASSQGRGAGRETQYF. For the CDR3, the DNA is TGTGCCAGCAGCCAAGGTCGGGGAGCGGGGCGAGAGACCCAGTACTTC.